This T cell receptor (beta chain) was identified during a study of CXCR3-negative and CXCR3-positive naive CD8 T cells (dated by TCRdb to about 2019). About the full investigation: Roughly 140 million TRB reads were obtained in total, roughly 1.5 +/- 0.3 million reads per library. Diversity and physicochemical repertoire analyses were performed on around 10 donors pooled from two independent experiments. For the TRBV-TRBJ cluster analysis, the naive subsets came from 5 donors, while the memory cells came from 3 donors. Overall results and qualifications from the work: Because CXCR3 expression was partially decreased after cryopreservation, freshly isolated PBMCs were used for most assays. Naive CXCR3-negative and CXCR3-positive cells from the same donor showed similar TRBV-TRBJ usage, whereas memory cells showed distinct patterns. Comparably high repertoire diversity was found in both naive subsets, whereas much lower repertoire diversity was found in memory CD8+ T cells. Compared with CXCR3-negative naive cells, CXCR3-positive naive cells had TRB CDR3s with higher hydrophobicity (lower Kidera factor 4), lower energy, and higher strength and volume indices. Surface CD5, linked to self-reactivity in mice, was comparable between naive subsets; TCR interaction strength was therefore also inferred from TRB CDR3 physicochemical properties.

From the germline V gene, CDR1 is SGHVS and CDR2 is FNYEAQ. There are 15 amino acids in the CDR3, from cysteine to phenylalanine inclusive. The entry carries no DNA sequence. For every CD8+ T cell subset, approximately 330,000 cells were flow-sorted straight into RLT lysis buffer, and each subset was sorted in triplicate. Naive CD8+ T cells were defined stringently as CD45RO-CCR7+CD27+CD95- to exclude memory contaminants. Peripheral blood mononuclear cells were isolated from buffy coats using standard density gradient centrifugation. Naive CXCR3-negative and CXCR3-positive CD8+ T cells were flow-sorted on a FACSAria III. Total RNA was extracted from sorted cells with an RNeasy Mini Kit. With respect to this clonotype: Its antigen is not yet known.

TCRdb lists the instrument as NextSeq 550. The Human TCR Profiling Kit (MiLaboratory) was used to make UMI-labeled 5' RACE TRB cDNA libraries. The full amount of extracted RNA was used for cDNA synthesis, and the full amount of resulting cDNA was used for PCR amplification. Libraries were prepared in parallel using an identical number of PCR cycles. The study's processing was this. With a minimum of two reads required per UMI, MIGEC and MiXCR pulled out about 50,000 +/- 10,000 unique UMI-labeled TRB cDNA molecules from each library. Each library averaged around 42,000 +/- 9,900 functional in-frame TRB CDR3 nucleotide clonotypes without stop codons. After downsampling to 5000 UMI-labeled TRB molecules per sample, diversity metrics, including normalized Shannon-Wiener and Chao1, were computed in VDJtools. Clonotype-size-weighted physicochemical properties of the central five CDR3 residues (interaction energy, strength, volume and Kidera factor 4) were computed in VDJtools. After TCRdb reprocessed the reads, each CDR3 protein sequence was kept as one row, without DNA. The V and J calls reflect TCRdb's pipeline rather than the authors' work. The table for this sample records under 110,000 distinct CDR3 sequences. The ten largest clones take up 0.38% of the sample.

The TCR sequence derives from a human donor in good health. Some clones in this sample may be carry-over from other donors' samples. The material sequenced was naive CXCR3+ CD8+ T cells from blood. The sample's cell subset or site label, in plain terms: CD45RO-CCR7+CD27+CD95- naive CD8+ T cells expressing CXCR3 (TNR3+). The chain was built from TRBV7-6 and TRBJ2-5; TCRdb lists TRBD2, though no DNA is available to test this call. The CDR3 has the sequence CASSLRDSYQETQYF.